The 14 T cell receptor beta chains presented below share a single source sample, sequenced in a study of CD4 T cells in relation to SARS-CoV-2 and coronaviruses. Profiled with immunoSEQ multiplex PCR; TCRdb holds only in-frame clones, not every one. This table has 37,000 or so clones, 80% to 90% appearing once. What was sequenced was memory CD4+ T cells from PBMCs. These receptors were taken from an adult with COVID-19.

CDR3 in amino acids: CASSQNLGPGNTEAFF. CDR3 sequence (DNA): TGTGCCAGCAGCCAAAACCTGGGTCCAGGCAACACTGAAGCTTTCTTT. The chain uses TRBV2 and TRBJ1-1; no reliable D call. V lost 6 bases to trimming and J lost 2 bases, with 19 bases between them. This CDR3 region has 16 residues. CDR1 and CDR2 (germline): SNHLY, FYNNEI. Complete variable domain (other parts from reference TRBV2 and TRBJ1-1): EPEVTQTPSHQVTQMGQEVILRCVPISNHLYFYWYRQILGQKVEFLVSFYNNEISEKSEIFDDQFSVERPDGSNFTLKIRSTKLEDSAMYFCASSQNLGPGNTEAFFGQGTRLTVV.

The chain carries TRBV6-5 and TRBJ2-1; the D gene is possibly TRBD1 (6 bases). The CDR3 extends over 15 amino acids. V was shortened by 7 bases and J by 2 bases, with 15 bases between the two germline ends. Germline V gene data show CDR1 as MNHEY and CDR2 as SVGAGI. CDR3 sequence: CASTLGAGAYNEQFF. DNA of the CDR3: TGTGCCAGCACCTTGGGGGCAGGAGCCTACAATGAGCAGTTCTTC.

The genes are TRBV9 and TRBJ2-3; D possibly uses TRBD1 or TRBD2 (5 bases each). Trimming stripped 4 bases from V and 1 base from J, with 7 bases between. Germline CDR1 reads SGDLS; CDR2 reads YYNGEE. The CDR3 covers 13 residues. The chain's CDR3 is CASSRGGTDTQYF. Here the CDR3 DNA reads TGTGCCAGCAGCCGAGGGGGCACAGATACGCAGTATTTT.

The genes are TRBV11-2 and TRBJ1-2; unclear D gene. Trimming removed 1 base from V and 4 bases from J, with 16 bases in between. The CDR3 has 16 amino acids. Germline V gene lookup returns CDR1 SGHAT and CDR2 FQNNGV. The CDR3 here is CASSLAAQQTIYGYTF. In nucleotides, the CDR3 is TGTGCCAGCAGCTTAGCTGCCCAGCAGACTATCTATGGCTACACCTTC. Full variable domain (outside the CDR3, taken from reference TRBV11-2 and TRBJ1-2): EAGVAQSPRYKIIEKRQSVAFWCNPISGHATLYWYQQILGQGPKLLIQFQNNGVVDDSQLPKDRFSAERLKGVDSTLKIQPAKLEDSAVYLCASSLAAQQTIYGYTFGSGTRLTVV.

The chain combines TRBV7-9 with TRBJ2-7; weak D call: TRBD1 (6 bases). CDR1 and CDR2 from the germline V gene are SEHNR and FQNEAQ (reference sequence). The V end was cut by 5 bases, the J end by 4 bases, with 15 bases between. The CDR3 consists of 14 residues. The CDR3 DNA is TGTGCCAGCAGCCTGACAGGAGGCGCGTACGAGCAGTACTTC. It specifies CASSLTGGAYEQYF.

The chain has TRBV6-2 or TRBV6-3 and TRBJ2-7; tentatively, D is TRBD2 (5 bases). V was pared by 6 bases and J by 3 bases, with 6 bases between. The CDR3 spans 11 residues. The germline CDR1 and CDR2 sequences are MNHEY and SVGEGT. The chain's CDR3 is CASSRGYEQYF. In DNA form, the CDR3 reads TGTGCCAGCAGCCGGGGCTACGAGCAGTACTTC.

The V gene is TRBV28, the J gene TRBJ1-3; D remains unclear. Trimming removed 3 bases at V and 5 bases at J, with 14 bases between. CDR1 and CDR2 from the germline V gene are MDHEN and SYDVKM. The CDR3 is 15 residues long. The CDR3 protein is CASSFLRQIRNTIYF. The CDR3 nucleotides are TGTGCCAGCAGTTTCCTCCGGCAGATACGAAACACCATATATTTT.

The gene calls are TRBV7-8 and TRBJ2-1; possibly TRBD1 for D (5 bases). There are 15 residues in the CDR3. The V gene's germline CDR1 is SGHVS and CDR2 FQNEAQ. V lost 1 base, J lost 2 bases, and 9 bases lay in between. CDR3 protein: CASSLELQAYNEQFF. For the CDR3, the DNA is TGTGCCAGCAGCTTAGAATTACAGGCCTACAATGAGCAGTTCTTC.

V and J are TRBV28 and TRBJ2-5; D is uncertain. The CDR3 covers 13 residues. Germline CDR1 reads MDHEN; CDR2 reads SYDVKM. V dropped 5 bases and J dropped 1 base, with 8 bases sitting between them. The CDR3 is CASSEAVQETQYF. For the CDR3, the DNA is TGTGCCAGCAGTGAGGCAGTCCAAGAGACCCAGTACTTC.

The chain carries TRBV7-8 and TRBJ2-3, with D hard to call. CDR3 length: 13 amino acids. The V end was cut by 5 bases, the J end by 8 bases, with 14 bases between. Germline V CDR1 and CDR2: SGHVS, FQNEAQ. The CDR3 nucleotides read TGTGCCAGCAGCCCCCGCCTCCGATTTACGCAGTATTTT. It is translated as CASSPRLRFTQYF.

The V and J genes are TRBV10-1 and TRBJ2-1, with D possibly being TRBD2 (7 bases). In germline, CDR1 is WNHNN, CDR2 SYGVQD (reference sequence). Trimming removed 3 bases from V and 9 bases from J, with 21 bases in between. CDR3 length: 16 amino acids. In DNA form, the CDR3 reads TGCGCCAGCAGTGACGCGGGGCTAGGGGAGGGGGGTGAGCAGTTCTTC. This encodes CASSDAGLGEGGEQFF.

The chain combines TRBV27 with TRBJ2-7; 8 positions agree with TRBD2. With V trimmed by 0 bases and J by 4 bases, 5 bases remained unmatched. This CDR3 spans 15 amino acids. CDR1 and CDR2 from the germline V gene are MNHEY and SMNVEV (reference sequence). DNA for the CDR3: TGTGCCAGCAGTTTATCTAGCGGGACGGGGTACGAGCAGTACTTC. Protein sequence: CASSLSSGTGYEQYF.

The chain links TRBV30 to TRBJ2-7, with 10 positions matching TRBD1. V lost 0 bases to trimming and J lost 2 bases; unmatched junction nucleotides: 1. CDR3 length equals 14 residues. Germline CDR1 is GTSNPN and CDR2 is SVGIG (reference sequence). The CDR3 DNA sequence: TGTGCCTGGAGTGTAGGACAGGGGGCCTACGAGCAGTACTTC. It yields the protein CAWSVGQGAYEQYF. The full variable domain, in which reference TRBV30 and TRBJ2-7 provide the parts outside the CDR3, is SQTIHQWPATLVQPVGSPLSLECTVEGTSNPNLYWYRQAAGRGLQLLFYSVGIGQISSEVPQNLSASRPQDRQFILSSKKLLLSDSGFYLCAWSVGQGAYEQYFGPGTRLTVT.

The gene calls are TRBV5-6 and TRBJ1-3; D ambiguous. Germline-derived CDR1 and CDR2 are SGHDT and YYEEEE. The V gene lost 3 bases and the J gene lost 3 bases, with 7 bases spanning the gap. The CDR3 consists of 13 residues. CDR3: CASSYLLGNTIYF. CDR3 in DNA: TGTGCCAGCAGCTACTTACTTGGAAACACCATATATTTT.